The present T cell receptor (beta chain) was sequenced within a study of T cells in Graves' hyperthyroidism and ophthalmopathy. Researchers took RNA transcripts and amplified the TCR beta CDR3 regions from them. First-round RT-PCR of the TCR CDR3 relied on the HTBI primer set. TCRdb ran MiXCR on the multiplex PCR reads and lists one entry per CDR3 protein. The sample has 270,000 or so distinct CDR3 sequences, 13% to 15% seen once; the top ten hold 30%. V was pared by 7 bases and J by 4 bases, with 4 bases of the junction left unmatched. Germline CDR1 reads GTSNPN; CDR2 reads SVGIG (reference sequence). This CDR3 comprises 13 residues. This clonotype was counted only a few times.

Sequencing was done on a sample of blood. The clonotype was recovered from a woman aged 50 to 60 with Graves' hyperthyroidism that later progressed to Graves' ophthalmopathy. The J gene is TRBJ2-7, the V gene TRBV30; 13 bases agree with TRBD2. The CDR3 region has the DNA TGTGCCTACCGGACTAGCGGGAGTTACGAGCAGTACTTC. Encoded protein: CAYRTSGSYEQYF.